This is a list of T cell receptor beta chains from one sample in a study of shared clonotypes between healthy human individuals. Assay used: immunoSEQ multiplex PCR; TCRdb lists only in-frame clones, some missing. The sample carries 2 million to 2.5 million clones, just over 90% recorded once. The specimen sequenced was naive CD4+ T cells from PBMCs. Every receptor here comes from a man between 18 and 29 years old in good health. Some clones in this sample may be carry-over from other donors' samples. Each CDR3 is given with its conserved first and last residue. The D gene is left open where the match is weak. A clone size is listed for some rows: how often the clone was seen (once, few, many), or a class if it is expanded.

d_call: -; j_call: TRBJ2-1; clone_size: -; v_call: TRBV13; cdr3_nt: TGTGCCAGCAGCTCCAGATACAATGAGCAGTTCTTC; cdr3_aa: CASSSRYNEQFF
d_call: -; j_call: TRBJ1-2; clone_size: -; v_call: TRBV6-1; cdr3_nt: TGTGCCAGCAGGAACGGGCCCCATGGAGGCTACACCTTC; cdr3_aa: CASRNGPHGGYTF
d_call: -; j_call: TRBJ2-5; clone_size: -; v_call: TRBV7-2; cdr3_nt: TGTGCCAGCAGCTTAGTGGTGGGGTTGGGGGAGACCCAGTACTTC; cdr3_aa: CASSLVVGLGETQYF
d_call: TRBD2; j_call: TRBJ2-2; clone_size: -; v_call: TRBV27; cdr3_nt: TGTGCCAGCAGCCATTCACTAGCGGGAGCCAGCACCGGGGAGCTGTTTTTT; cdr3_aa: CASSHSLAGASTGELFF
d_call: -; j_call: TRBJ1-5; clone_size: -; v_call: TRBV28; cdr3_nt: TGTGCCAGCAGTACCTCCGACCCGGGTGAGGGTCAGCCCCAGCATTTT; cdr3_aa: CASSTSDPGEGQPQHF
d_call: -; j_call: TRBJ1-5; clone_size: -; v_call: TRBV6-5; cdr3_nt: TGTGCCAGCAGGGGGAACAATCAGCCCCAGCATTTT; cdr3_aa: CASRGNNQPQHF
d_call: -; j_call: TRBJ1-2; clone_size: -; v_call: TRBV2; cdr3_nt: TGTGCCAGACGGGACGGAACTAACTATGGCTACACCTTC; cdr3_aa: CARRDGTNYGYTF
d_call: -; j_call: TRBJ2-1; clone_size: -; v_call: TRBV7-2; cdr3_nt: TGTGCCAGCAGCTTAGCTCGTAGAGGGGAGCAGTTCTTC; cdr3_aa: CASSLARRGEQFF
d_call: TRBD1; j_call: TRBJ1-1; clone_size: -; v_call: TRBV5-4; cdr3_nt: TGTGCCAGCAGCTTACGGGAACAGGGGAGTCCTGAAGCTTTCTTT; cdr3_aa: CASSLREQGSPEAFF
d_call: TRBD2; j_call: TRBJ2-2; clone_size: -; v_call: TRBV6-1; cdr3_nt: TGTGCCAGCAGGGAGCGGGGAAAGACCGGGGAGCTGTTTTTT; cdr3_aa: CASRERGKTGELFF
d_call: TRBD2; j_call: TRBJ2-1; clone_size: -; v_call: TRBV29-1; cdr3_nt: TGCAGCGTTGCACGACTAGCGCTCAACAATGAGCAGTTCTTC; cdr3_aa: CSVARLALNNEQFF
d_call: -; j_call: TRBJ1-2; clone_size: -; v_call: TRBV7-2; cdr3_nt: TGTGCCAGCACCCGAGACTATGGCGATGGCTACACCTTC; cdr3_aa: CASTRDYGDGYTF
d_call: -; j_call: TRBJ2-2; clone_size: -; v_call: TRBV11-2; cdr3_nt: TGTGCCAGCAGCTTTGAGACCGGGGAGCTGTTTTTT; cdr3_aa: CASSFETGELFF
d_call: -; j_call: TRBJ1-1; clone_size: -; v_call: TRBV28; cdr3_nt: TGTGCCAGCAGTTTAGGGCAGGGGTTCGGGGCTTTCTTT; cdr3_aa: CASSLGQGFGAFF
d_call: -; j_call: TRBJ1-2; clone_size: -; v_call: TRBV4-2; cdr3_nt: TGTGCCAGCAGCTCTCACCCAGGCAGGGAAAACTATGGCTACACCTTC; cdr3_aa: CASSSHPGRENYGYTF
d_call: -; j_call: TRBJ2-7; clone_size: -; v_call: TRBV30; cdr3_nt: TGTGCCTGGACCCCGGGCAGGGTATACGAGCAGTACTTC; cdr3_aa: CAWTPGRVYEQYF
d_call: TRBD1; j_call: TRBJ2-7; clone_size: -; v_call: TRBV7-3; cdr3_nt: TGTGCCAGCAGCTTAGGACAGGGGGTTCCCTACGAGCAGTACTTC; cdr3_aa: CASSLGQGVPYEQYF
d_call: TRBD1; j_call: TRBJ2-2; clone_size: -; v_call: TRBV2; cdr3_nt: TGTGCCAGCACAGCAGAACAGGGGGGAAACACCGGGGAGCTGTTTTTT; cdr3_aa: CASTAEQGGNTGELFF
d_call: -; j_call: TRBJ2-3; clone_size: -; v_call: TRBV9; cdr3_nt: TGTGCCAGCAGCGGCCCCATAAGAGGAGATACGCAGTATTTT; cdr3_aa: CASSGPIRGDTQYF
d_call: -; j_call: TRBJ1-1; clone_size: -; v_call: TRBV5-1; cdr3_nt: TGCGCCAGCAGCTTGGACGCAGTTTACACTGAAGCTTTCTTT; cdr3_aa: CASSLDAVYTEAFF
d_call: -; j_call: TRBJ1-4; clone_size: once; v_call: TRBV7-2; cdr3_nt: TGTGCCAGCAGCCTCAGAGCCGTACAGGGAGCAACTAATGAAAAACTGTTTTTT; cdr3_aa: CASSLRAVQGATNEKLFF
d_call: -; j_call: TRBJ1-1; clone_size: -; v_call: TRBV2; cdr3_nt: TGTGCCAGCAGTGGAGGGATCAACACTGAAGCTTTCTTT; cdr3_aa: CASSGGINTEAFF